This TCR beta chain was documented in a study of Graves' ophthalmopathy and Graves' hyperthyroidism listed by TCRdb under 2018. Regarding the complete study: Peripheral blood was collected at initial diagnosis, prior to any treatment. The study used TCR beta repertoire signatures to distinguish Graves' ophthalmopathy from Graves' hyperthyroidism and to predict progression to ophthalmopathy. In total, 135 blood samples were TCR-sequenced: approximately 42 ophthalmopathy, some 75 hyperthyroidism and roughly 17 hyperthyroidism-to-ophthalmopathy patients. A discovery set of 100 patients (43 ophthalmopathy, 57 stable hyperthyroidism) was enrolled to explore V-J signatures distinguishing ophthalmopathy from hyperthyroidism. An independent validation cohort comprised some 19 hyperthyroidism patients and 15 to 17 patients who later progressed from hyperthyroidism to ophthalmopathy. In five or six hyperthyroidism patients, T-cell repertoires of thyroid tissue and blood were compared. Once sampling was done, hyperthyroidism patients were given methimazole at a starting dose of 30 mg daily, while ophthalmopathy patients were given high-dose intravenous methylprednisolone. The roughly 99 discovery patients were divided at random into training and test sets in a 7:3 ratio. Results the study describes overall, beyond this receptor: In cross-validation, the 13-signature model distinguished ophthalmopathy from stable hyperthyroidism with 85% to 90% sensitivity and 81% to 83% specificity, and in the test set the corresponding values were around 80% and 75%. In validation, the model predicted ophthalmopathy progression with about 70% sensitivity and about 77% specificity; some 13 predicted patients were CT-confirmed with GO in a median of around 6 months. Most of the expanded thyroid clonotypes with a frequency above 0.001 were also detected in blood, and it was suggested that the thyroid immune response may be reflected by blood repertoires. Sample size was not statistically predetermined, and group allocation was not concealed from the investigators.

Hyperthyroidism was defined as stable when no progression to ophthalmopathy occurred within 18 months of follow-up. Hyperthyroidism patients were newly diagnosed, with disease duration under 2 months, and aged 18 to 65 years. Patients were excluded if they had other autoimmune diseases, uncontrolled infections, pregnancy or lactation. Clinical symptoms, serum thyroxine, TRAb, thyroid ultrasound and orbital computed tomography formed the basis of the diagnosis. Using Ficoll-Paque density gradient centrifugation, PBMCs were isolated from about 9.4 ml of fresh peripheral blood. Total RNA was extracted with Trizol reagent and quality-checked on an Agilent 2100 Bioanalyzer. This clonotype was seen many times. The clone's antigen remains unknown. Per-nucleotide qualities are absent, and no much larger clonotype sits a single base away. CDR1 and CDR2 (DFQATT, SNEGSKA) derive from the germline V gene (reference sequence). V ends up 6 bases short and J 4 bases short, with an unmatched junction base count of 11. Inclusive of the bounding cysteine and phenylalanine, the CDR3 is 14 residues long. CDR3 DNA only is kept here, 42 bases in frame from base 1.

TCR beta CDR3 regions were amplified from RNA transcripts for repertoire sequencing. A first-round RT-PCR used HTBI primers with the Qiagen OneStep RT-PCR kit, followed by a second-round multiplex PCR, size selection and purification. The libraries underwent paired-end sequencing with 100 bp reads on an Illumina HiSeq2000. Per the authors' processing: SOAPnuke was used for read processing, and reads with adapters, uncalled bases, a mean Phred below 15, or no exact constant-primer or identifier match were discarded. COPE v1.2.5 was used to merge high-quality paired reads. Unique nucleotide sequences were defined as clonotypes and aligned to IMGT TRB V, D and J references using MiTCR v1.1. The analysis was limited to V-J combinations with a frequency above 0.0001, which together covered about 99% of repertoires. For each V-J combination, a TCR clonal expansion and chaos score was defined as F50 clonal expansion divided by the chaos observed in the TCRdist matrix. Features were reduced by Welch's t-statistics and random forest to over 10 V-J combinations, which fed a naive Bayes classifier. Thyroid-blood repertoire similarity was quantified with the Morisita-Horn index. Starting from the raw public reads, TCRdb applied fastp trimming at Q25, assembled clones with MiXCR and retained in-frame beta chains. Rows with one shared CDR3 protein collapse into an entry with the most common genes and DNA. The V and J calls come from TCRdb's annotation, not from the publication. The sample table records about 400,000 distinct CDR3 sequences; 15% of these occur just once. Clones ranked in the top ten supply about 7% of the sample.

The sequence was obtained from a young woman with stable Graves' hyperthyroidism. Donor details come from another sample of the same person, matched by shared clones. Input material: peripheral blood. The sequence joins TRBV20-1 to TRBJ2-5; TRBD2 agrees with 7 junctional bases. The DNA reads TGCAGTGCAGCGGTGGGGGGGAGTGGAGAGACCCAGTACTTC. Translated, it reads CSAAVGGSGETQYF.